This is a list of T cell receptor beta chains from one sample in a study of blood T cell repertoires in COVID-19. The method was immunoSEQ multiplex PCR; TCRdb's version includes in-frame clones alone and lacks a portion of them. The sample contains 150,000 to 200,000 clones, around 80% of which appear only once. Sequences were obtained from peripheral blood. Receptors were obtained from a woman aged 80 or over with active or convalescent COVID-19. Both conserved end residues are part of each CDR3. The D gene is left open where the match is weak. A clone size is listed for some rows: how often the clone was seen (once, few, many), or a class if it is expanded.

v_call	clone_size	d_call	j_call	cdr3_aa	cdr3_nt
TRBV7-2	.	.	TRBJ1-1	CASSLSRDRNTEAFF	TGTGCCAGCAGCTTAAGCAGGGATCGGAACACTGAAGCTTTCTTT
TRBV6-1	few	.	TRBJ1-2	CASSVNTGKGNYGYTF	TGTGCCAGCAGTGTAAACACAGGAAAAGGGAACTATGGCTACACCTTC
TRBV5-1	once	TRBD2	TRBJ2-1	CASSPQPPGGGGSYNEQFF	TGCGCCAGCAGCCCCCAGCCCCCCGGGGGGGGCGGTAGCTACAATGAGCAGTTCTTC
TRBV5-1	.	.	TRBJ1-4	CASSPGLPRREKLFF	TGCGCCAGCAGCCCCGGACTGCCTCGGCGTGAAAAACTGTTTTTT
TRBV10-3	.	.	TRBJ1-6	CAISDGRGNSPLHF	TGTGCCATCAGTGATGGCAGGGGTAATTCACCCCTCCACTTT
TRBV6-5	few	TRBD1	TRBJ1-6	CASSSDRGLSPLHF	TGTGCCAGCAGTTCCGACAGGGGTTTATCACCCCTCCACTTT
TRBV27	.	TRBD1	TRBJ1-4	CASSLSRQGATNEKLFF	TGTGCCAGCAGTTTATCCCGACAGGGGGCAACTAATGAAAAACTGTTTTTT
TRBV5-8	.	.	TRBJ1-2	CASSLEPGDGYTF	TGTGCCAGCAGCTTGGAGCCAGGGGATGGCTACACCTTC
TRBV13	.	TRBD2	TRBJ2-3	CASSPRLAGLSTDTQYF	TGTGCCAGCAGCCCGAGACTAGCGGGGCTTAGCACAGATACGCAGTATTTT
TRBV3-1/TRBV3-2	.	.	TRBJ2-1	CASSPGGAVEQFF	TGTGCCAGCAGCCCCGGGGGAGCGGTTGAGCAGTTCTTC
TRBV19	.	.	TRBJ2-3	CASRTAAAGSDTQYF	TGTGCCAGTAGAACCGCTGCGGCAGGGTCAGATACGCAGTATTTT
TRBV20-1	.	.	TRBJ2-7	CSATGKEQYF	TGCAGTGCTACGGGGAAAGAGCAGTACTTC
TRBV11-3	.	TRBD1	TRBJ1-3	CASSLALSGGAGNTIYF	TGTGCCAGCAGCTTAGCTCTCTCAGGGGGCGCTGGAAACACCATATATTTT
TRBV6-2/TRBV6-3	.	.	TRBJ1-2	CASSLSWGRQNYGYTF	TGTGCCAGCAGTTTATCTTGGGGCAGGCAGAACTATGGCTACACCTTC
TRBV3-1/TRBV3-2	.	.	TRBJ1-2	CASSQGGETGGYGYTF	TGTGCCAGCAGCCAAGGAGGAGAAACCGGGGGCTATGGCTACACCTTC
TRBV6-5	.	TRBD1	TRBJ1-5	CASWTGNQPQHF	TGTGCCAGTTGGACAGGGAATCAGCCCCAGCATTTT
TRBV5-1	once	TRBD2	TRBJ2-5	CASSFRTSGTARAETQYF	TGCGCCAGCAGCTTTCGGACTAGCGGTACCGCCAGGGCGGAGACCCAGTACTTC
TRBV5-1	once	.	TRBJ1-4	CASSQAATNEKLFF	TGCGCCAGCAGCCAAGCCGCAACTAATGAAAAACTGTTTTTT
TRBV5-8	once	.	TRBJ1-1	CASSLINEYEAFF	TGTGCCAGCAGCTTGATAAACGAGTATGAAGCTTTCTTT
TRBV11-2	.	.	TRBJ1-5	CASSRSNSNQPQHF	TGTGCCAGCAGCCGTTCTAATAGCAATCAGCCCCAGCATTTT
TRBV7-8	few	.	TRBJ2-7	CASSLDPGISYEQYF	TGTGCCAGCAGCTTAGATCCAGGGATCTCCTACGAGCAGTACTTC
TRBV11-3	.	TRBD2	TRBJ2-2	CASSSMGLAGGPLTGELFF	TGTGCCAGCAGCTCGATGGGACTAGCGGGGGGACCTCTCACCGGGGAGCTGTTTTTT
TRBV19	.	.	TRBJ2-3	CASRGRGMASTDTQYF	TGTGCCAGTAGGGGTCGCGGCATGGCGAGCACAGATACGCAGTATTTT
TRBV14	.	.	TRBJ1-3	CASSQGLNTIYF	TGTGCCAGCAGCCAAGGACTTAACACCATATATTTT
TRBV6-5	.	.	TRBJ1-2	CASSYSGTDYGYTF	TGTGCCAGCAGTTACTCAGGCACAGATTATGGCTACACCTTC
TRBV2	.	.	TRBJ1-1	CAIPRGRGGMNTEAFF	TGTGCCATTCCCCGGGGCAGGGGCGGCATGAACACTGAAGCTTTCTTT
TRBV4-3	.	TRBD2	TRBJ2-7	CASSPREGVLKEQYF	TGCGCCAGCAGCCCCCGGGAGGGCGTTTTGAAAGAGCAGTACTTC
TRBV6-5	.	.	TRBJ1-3	CASSLVQGNRNTIYF	TGTGCCAGCAGTCTCGTCCAGGGGAATAGAAACACCATATATTTT
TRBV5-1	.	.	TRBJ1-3	CASSLDPGTGNTIYF	TGCGCCAGCAGCTTGGATCCAGGGACTGGAAACACCATATATTTT
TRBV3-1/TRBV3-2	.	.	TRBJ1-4	CASSHRLAAGNEKLFF	TGTGCCAGCAGCCACCGTCTTGCGGCGGGTAATGAAAAACTGTTTTTT
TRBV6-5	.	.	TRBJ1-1	CASINLGGNTEAFF	TGTGCCAGCATCAACTTGGGGGGGAACACTGAAGCTTTCTTT
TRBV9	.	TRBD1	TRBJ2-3	CASSVAGQGTDTQYF	TGTGCCAGCAGCGTAGCAGGACAGGGGACGGATACGCAGTATTTT
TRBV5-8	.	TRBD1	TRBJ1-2	CASSLGSKQGANGYTF	TGTGCCAGCAGCTTGGGCAGCAAACAGGGGGCTAATGGCTACACCTTC
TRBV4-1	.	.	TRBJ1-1	CASRLRGNTEAFF	TGCGCCAGCAGGTTACGGGGGAACACTGAAGCTTTCTTT
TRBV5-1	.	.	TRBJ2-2	CASSSVQQNHPGELFF	TGCGCCAGCAGCTCAGTTCAACAGAATCATCCGGGGGAGCTGTTTTTT
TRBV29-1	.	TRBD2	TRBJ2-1	CSVPGTSGNEQFF	TGCAGCGTTCCCGGGACTAGCGGCAATGAGCAGTTCTTC
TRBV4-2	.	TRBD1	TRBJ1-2	CASSQDMSQGANYGYTF	TGTGCCAGCAGCCAAGATATGAGTCAGGGGGCAAACTATGGCTACACCTTC
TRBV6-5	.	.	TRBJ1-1	CASSRTLDSTEAFF	TGTGCCAGCAGCCGCACATTGGACAGCACTGAAGCTTTCTTT
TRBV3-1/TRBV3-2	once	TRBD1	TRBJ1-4	CASSHLDRALVF	TGTGCCAGCAGCCACCTGGACAGGGCCCTGGTTTTT
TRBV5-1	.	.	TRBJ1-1	CASSLEGVGTEAFF	TGCGCCAGCAGCTTGGAAGGGGTTGGGACTGAAGCTTTCTTT
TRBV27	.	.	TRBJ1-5	CASSLQLTGNQPQHF	TGTGCCAGCAGTTTACAGCTAACAGGCAATCAGCCCCAGCATTTT
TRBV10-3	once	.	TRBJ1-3	CAISDVQGSGNTIYF	TGTGCCATCAGTGATGTGCAGGGCTCTGGAAACACCATATATTTT
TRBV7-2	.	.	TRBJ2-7	CASSLSSYEQYF	TGTGCCAGCAGCTTATCTAGTTACGAGCAGTACTTC
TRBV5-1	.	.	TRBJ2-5	CASSLVGLSSVGYQETQYF	TGCGCCAGCAGCTTGGTGGGACTTTCTAGCGTGGGTTACCAAGAGACCCAGTACTTC
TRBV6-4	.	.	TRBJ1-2	CASRDGIQNLANYGYTF	TGTGCCAGCAGGGACGGAATACAGAACTTAGCTAACTATGGCTACACCTTC
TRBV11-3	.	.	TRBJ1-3	CASTPRTVGSGNTIYF	TGTGCCAGCACCCCAAGGACAGTCGGCTCTGGAAACACCATATATTTT
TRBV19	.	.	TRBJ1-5	CASNQGSGNQPQHF	TGTGCCAGTAATCAGGGATCGGGCAATCAGCCCCAGCATTTT
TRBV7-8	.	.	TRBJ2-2	CASSLKLLHTGELFF	TGTGCCAGCAGCTTGAAGCTCCTCCACACCGGGGAGCTGTTTTTT
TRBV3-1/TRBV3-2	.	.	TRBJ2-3	CASSQERGYRTDTQYF	TGTGCCAGCAGCCAAGAAAGGGGTTACCGCACAGATACGCAGTATTTT
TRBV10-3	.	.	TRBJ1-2	CAISDGQDYGYTF	TGTGCCATCAGTGATGGACAAGACTATGGCTACACCTTC
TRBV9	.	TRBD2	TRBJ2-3	CASSAGTSGTSTDTQYF	TGTGCCAGCAGCGCTGGGACTAGCGGGACTAGCACAGATACGCAGTATTTT
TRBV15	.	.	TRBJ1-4	CATQRVNEKLFF	TGTGCCACTCAGAGGGTTAATGAAAAACTGTTTTTT
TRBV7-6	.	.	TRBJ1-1	CASSFTTGVNTEAFF	TGTGCCAGCAGCTTTACGACAGGAGTAAACACTGAAGCTTTCTTT
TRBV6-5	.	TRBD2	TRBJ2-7	CASSPRLAGYEQYF	TGTGCCAGCAGTCCGCGACTAGCGGGGTACGAGCAGTACTTC
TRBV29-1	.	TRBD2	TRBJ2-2	CSVVPYNRGDTGELFF	TGCAGCGTTGTACCCTATAATCGGGGGGACACCGGGGAGCTGTTTTTT
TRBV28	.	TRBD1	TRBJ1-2	CASSLPGGPYGYTF	TGTGCCAGCAGTTTACCAGGGGGCCCTTATGGCTACACCTTC
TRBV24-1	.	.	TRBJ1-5	CATIRTQPQHF	TGTGCCACCATTAGAACCCAGCCCCAGCATTTT
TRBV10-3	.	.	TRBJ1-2	CAISELGGYGYTF	TGTGCCATCAGTGAGTTGGGGGGCTATGGCTACACCTTC
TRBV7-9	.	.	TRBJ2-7	CASSLDSGYEQYF	TGTGCCAGCAGCTTGGATTCGGGTTACGAGCAGTACTTC
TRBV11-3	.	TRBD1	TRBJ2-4	CASSPGQGGNIQYF	TGTGCCAGCAGCCCCGGACAGGGTGGGAACATTCAGTACTTC